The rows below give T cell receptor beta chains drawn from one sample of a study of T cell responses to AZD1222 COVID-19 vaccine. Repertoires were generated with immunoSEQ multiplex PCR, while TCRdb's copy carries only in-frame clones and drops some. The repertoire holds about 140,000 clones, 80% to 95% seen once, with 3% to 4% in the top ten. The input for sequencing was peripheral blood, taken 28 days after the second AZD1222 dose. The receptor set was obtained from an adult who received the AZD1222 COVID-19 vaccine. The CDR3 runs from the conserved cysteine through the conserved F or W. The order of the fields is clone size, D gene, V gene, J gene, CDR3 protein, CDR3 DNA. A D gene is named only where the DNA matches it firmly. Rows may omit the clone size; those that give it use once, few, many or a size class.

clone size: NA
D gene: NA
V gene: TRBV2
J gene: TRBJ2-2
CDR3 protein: CASRGDLYTGELFF
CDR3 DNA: TGTGCCAGCCGGGGAGATCTTTACACCGGGGAGCTGTTTTTT

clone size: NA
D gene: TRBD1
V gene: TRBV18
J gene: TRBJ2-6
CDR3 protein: CASSPTGYGANVLTF
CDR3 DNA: TGTGCCAGCTCACCGACAGGGTACGGGGCCAACGTCCTGACTTTC

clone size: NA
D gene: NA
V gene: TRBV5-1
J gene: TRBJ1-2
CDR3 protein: CASRLGIRADYGYTF
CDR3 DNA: TGCGCCAGCAGGCTTGGGATAAGAGCAGATTATGGCTACACCTTC

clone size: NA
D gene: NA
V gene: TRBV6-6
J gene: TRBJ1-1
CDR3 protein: CASSYTKLNTEAFF
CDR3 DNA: TGTGCCAGCAGTTACACAAAACTGAACACTGAAGCTTTCTTT

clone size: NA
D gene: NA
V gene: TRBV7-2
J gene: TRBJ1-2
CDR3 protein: CASSLEVGGYTF
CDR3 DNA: TGTGCCAGCAGCTTAGAGGTTGGGGGCTACACCTTC

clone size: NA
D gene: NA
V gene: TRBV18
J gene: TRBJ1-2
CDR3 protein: CASSPQDGNYGYTF
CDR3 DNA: TGTGCCAGCTCACCCCAGGACGGGAACTATGGCTACACCTTC

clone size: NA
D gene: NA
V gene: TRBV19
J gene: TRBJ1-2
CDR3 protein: CASSMGVTNYGYTF
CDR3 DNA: TGTGCCAGTAGTATGGGGGTAACTAACTATGGCTACACCTTC

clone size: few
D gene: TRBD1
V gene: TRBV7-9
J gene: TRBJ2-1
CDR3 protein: CASIHPGQGTPNEQFF
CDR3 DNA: TGTGCCAGCATCCACCCCGGACAGGGGACCCCCAATGAGCAGTTCTTC

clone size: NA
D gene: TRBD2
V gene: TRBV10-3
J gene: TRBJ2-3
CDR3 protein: CAISERGGTSTDTQYF
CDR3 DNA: TGTGCCATCAGTGAGAGGGGAGGGACTAGCACAGATACGCAGTATTTT

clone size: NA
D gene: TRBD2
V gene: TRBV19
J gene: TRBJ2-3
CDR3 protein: CASSATSGRGDTQYF
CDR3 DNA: TGTGCCAGTAGCGCGACTAGCGGGAGAGGAGATACGCAGTATTTT

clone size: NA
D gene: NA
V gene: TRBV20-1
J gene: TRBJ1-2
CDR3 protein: CSASAGRTNYGYTF
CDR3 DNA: TGCAGTGCTAGTGCTGGCCGGACCAACTATGGCTACACCTTC

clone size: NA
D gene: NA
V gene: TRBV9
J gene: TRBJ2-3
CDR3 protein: CASSVGDTQYF
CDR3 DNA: TGTGCCAGCAGCGTAGGAGATACGCAGTATTTT

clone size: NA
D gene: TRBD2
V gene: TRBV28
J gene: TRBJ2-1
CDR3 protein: CASVPAGGIVSYNEQFF
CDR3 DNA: TGTGCCAGCGTTCCTGCGGGAGGGATCGTCTCCTACAATGAGCAGTTCTTC

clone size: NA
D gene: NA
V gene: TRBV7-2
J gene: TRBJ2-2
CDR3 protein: CASSLGSPRQGITGELFF
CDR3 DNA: TGTGCCAGCAGCTTAGGATCCCCGAGGCAGGGGATCACCGGGGAGCTGTTTTTT

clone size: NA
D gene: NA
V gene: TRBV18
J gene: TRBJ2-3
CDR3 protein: CASSPDTDTQYF
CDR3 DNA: TGTGCCAGCTCACCAGACACAGATACGCAGTATTTT

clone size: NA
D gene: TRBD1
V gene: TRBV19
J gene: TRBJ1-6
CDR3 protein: CASSGGTGNNSPLHF
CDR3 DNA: TGTGCCAGTAGTGGAGGGACAGGGAACAATTCACCCCTCCACTTT

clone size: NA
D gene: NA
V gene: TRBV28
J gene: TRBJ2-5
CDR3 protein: CASIPRYREKEETQYF
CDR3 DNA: TGTGCCAGCATTCCTCGATACAGGGAAAAAGAAGAGACCCAGTACTTC

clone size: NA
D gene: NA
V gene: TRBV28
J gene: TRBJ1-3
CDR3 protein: CASSLMGKSGNTIYF
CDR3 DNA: TGTGCCAGCAGTTTAATGGGGAAATCTGGAAACACCATATATTTT

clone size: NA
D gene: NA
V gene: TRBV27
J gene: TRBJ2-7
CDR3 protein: CASSLSRAGEQYF
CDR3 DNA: TGTGCCAGCAGTTTATCGAGGGCGGGGGAGCAGTACTTC

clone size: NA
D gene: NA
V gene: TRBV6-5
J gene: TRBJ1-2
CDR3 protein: CASSRVQLANYGYTF
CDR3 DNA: TGTGCCAGCAGTAGGGTACAGTTAGCTAACTATGGCTACACCTTC

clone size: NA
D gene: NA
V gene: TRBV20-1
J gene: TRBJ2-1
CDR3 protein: CSASFVGVVYNEQFF
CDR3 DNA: TGCAGTGCTAGTTTCGTGGGAGTAGTCTACAATGAGCAGTTCTTC

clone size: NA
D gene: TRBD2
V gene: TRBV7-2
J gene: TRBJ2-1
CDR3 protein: CASSVGPLAGGYNEQFF
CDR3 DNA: TGTGCCAGCAGCGTAGGACCCCTAGCGGGGGGCTACAATGAGCAGTTCTTC

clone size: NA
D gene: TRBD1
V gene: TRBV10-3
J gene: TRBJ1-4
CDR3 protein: CAISEMDRSHEKLFF
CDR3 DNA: TGTGCCATCAGTGAGATGGACAGGTCTCATGAAAAACTGTTTTTT

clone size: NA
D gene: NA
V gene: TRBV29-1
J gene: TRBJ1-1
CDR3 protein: CSASNRVTNTEAFF
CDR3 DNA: TGCAGCGCATCCAACAGGGTTACAAACACTGAAGCTTTCTTT

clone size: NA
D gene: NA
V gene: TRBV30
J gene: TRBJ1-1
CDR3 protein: CAWSVLQGVNTEAFF
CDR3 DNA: TGTGCCTGGAGTGTACTGCAAGGTGTCAACACTGAAGCTTTCTTT

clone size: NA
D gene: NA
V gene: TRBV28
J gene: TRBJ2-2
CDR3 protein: CASPGNTGELFF
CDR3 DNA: TGTGCCAGCCCGGGGAACACCGGGGAGCTGTTTTTT

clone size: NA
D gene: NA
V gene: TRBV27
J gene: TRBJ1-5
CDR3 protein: CASSSQNQPQHF
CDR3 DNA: TGTGCCAGCAGTTCTCAGAATCAGCCCCAGCATTTT

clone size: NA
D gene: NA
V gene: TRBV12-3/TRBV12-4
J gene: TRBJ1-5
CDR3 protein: CASRGSNQPQHF
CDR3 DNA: TGTGCCAGCAGGGGGAGCAATCAGCCCCAGCATTTT

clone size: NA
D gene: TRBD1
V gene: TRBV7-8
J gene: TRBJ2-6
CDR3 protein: CASSGQGFFSGANVLTF
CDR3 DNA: TGTGCCAGCAGCGGACAGGGCTTTTTCTCTGGGGCCAACGTCCTGACTTTC

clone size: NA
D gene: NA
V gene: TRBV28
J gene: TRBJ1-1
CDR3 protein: CASSLPGRRRRNTEAFF
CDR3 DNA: TGTGCCAGCAGTTTGCCGGGGCGCCGACGCCGAAACACTGAAGCTTTCTTT

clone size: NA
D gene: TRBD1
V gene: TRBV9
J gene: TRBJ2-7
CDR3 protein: CASSVGPGQGSSYEQYF
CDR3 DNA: TGTGCCAGCAGCGTAGGACCGGGACAGGGAAGCTCCTACGAGCAGTACTTC

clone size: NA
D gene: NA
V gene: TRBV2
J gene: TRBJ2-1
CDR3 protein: CASSRGGPRGSYNEQFF
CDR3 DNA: TGTGCCAGCAGCCGAGGTGGGCCTCGGGGCTCCTACAATGAGCAGTTCTTC

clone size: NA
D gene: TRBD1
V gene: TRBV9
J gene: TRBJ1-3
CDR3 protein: CASSVAGQGVGNTIYF
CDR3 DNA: TGTGCCAGCAGCGTAGCTGGACAGGGAGTCGGAAACACCATATATTTT

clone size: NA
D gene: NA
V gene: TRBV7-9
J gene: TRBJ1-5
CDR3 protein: CASSLGGNSNQPQHF
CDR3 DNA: TGTGCCAGCAGCTTAGGAGGGAATAGCAATCAGCCCCAGCATTTT

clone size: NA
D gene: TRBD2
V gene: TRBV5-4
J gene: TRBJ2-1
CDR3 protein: CASREDTAGGLDEQFF
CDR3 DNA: TGTGCCAGCAGGGAAGACACAGCGGGAGGGTTGGATGAGCAGTTCTTC

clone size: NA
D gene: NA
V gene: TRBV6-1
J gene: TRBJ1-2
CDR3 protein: CASSEFPGAHHTF
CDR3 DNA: TGTGCCAGCAGTGAATTCCCGGGGGCCCACCACACCTTC

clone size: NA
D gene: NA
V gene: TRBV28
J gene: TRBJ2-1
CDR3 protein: CASSLKAPLNEQFF
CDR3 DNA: TGTGCCAGCAGTTTAAAGGCTCCACTCAATGAGCAGTTCTTC

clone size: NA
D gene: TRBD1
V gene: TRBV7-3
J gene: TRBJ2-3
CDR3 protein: CASSLRTGGDTQYF
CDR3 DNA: TGTGCCAGCAGCTTACGGACAGGGGGAGATACGCAGTATTTT

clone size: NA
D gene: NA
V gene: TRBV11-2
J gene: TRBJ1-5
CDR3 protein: CASSLRGRNQPQHF
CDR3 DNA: TGTGCCAGCAGCCTGAGAGGTCGAAATCAGCCCCAGCATTTT

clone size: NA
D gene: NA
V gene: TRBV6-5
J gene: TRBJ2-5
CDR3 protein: CASKGRPQETQYF
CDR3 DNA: TGTGCCAGCAAGGGCCGACCCCAAGAGACCCAGTACTTC

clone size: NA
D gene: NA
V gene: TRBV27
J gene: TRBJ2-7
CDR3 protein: CASSVGQSYEQYF
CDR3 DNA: TGTGCCAGCAGTGTCGGGCAGAGCTACGAGCAGTACTTC

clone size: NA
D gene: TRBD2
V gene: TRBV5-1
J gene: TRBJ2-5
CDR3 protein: CASREAGGPETQYF
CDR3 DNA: TGCGCCAGCAGGGAAGCGGGAGGGCCGGAGACCCAGTACTTC

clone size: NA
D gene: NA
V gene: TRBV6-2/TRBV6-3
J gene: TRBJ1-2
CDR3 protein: CASSTNNYGYTF
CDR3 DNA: TGTGCCAGCAGCACCAATAACTATGGCTACACCTTC

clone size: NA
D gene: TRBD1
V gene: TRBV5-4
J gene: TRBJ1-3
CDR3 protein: CASSLRTGAGNTIYF
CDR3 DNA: TGTGCCAGCAGCTTGAGGACAGGGGCAGGAAACACCATATATTTT

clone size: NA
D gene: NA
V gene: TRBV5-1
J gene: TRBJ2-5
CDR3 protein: CASSLDGQFRKTQYF
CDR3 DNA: TGCGCCAGCAGCTTGGACGGACAGTTTCGTAAGACCCAGTACTTC

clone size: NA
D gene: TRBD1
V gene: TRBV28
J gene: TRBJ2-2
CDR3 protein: CASSFHRGNTGELFF
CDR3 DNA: TGTGCCAGCAGTTTTCACAGGGGTAACACCGGGGAGCTGTTTTTT

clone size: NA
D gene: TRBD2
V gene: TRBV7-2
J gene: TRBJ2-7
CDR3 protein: CASSPWVGLAGDSYEQYF
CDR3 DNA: TGTGCCAGCAGCCCCTGGGTAGGACTAGCGGGGGACTCCTACGAGCAGTACTTC

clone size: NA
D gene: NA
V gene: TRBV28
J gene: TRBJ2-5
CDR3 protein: CASSFLGGRRKETQYF
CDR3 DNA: TGTGCCAGCAGTTTCCTCGGTGGCAGGAGAAAAGAGACCCAGTACTTC

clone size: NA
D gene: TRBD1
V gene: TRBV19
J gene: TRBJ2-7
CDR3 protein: CASTIAGTDGEQYF
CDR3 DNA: TGTGCCAGTACCATAGCCGGGACAGACGGCGAGCAGTACTTC

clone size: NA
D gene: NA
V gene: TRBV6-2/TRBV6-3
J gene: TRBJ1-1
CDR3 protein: CASSYSSQHIPKAFF
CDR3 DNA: TGTGCCAGCAGTTACTCATCGCAGCATATCCCGAAAGCTTTCTTT

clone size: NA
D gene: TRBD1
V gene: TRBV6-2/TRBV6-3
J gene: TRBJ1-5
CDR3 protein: CASSRLRGAQPQHF
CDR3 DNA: TGTGCCAGCAGTAGACTCAGGGGGGCTCAGCCCCAGCATTTT

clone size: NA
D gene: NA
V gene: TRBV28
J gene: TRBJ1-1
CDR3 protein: CASSFRSPNTEAFF
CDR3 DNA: TGTGCCAGCAGTTTTAGGTCCCCCAACACTGAAGCTTTCTTT

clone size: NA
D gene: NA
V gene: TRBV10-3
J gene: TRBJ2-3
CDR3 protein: CAISASDTQYF
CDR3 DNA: TGTGCCATCAGTGCTTCGGATACGCAGTATTTT

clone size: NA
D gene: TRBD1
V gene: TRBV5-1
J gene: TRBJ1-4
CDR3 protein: CASSKNRGEKLFF
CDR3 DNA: TGCGCCAGCAGCAAAAACAGGGGAGAAAAACTGTTTTTT